This T cell receptor (beta chain) was retrieved from a study of identical twins' blood T cells. Likely shared infections and vaccines: all three twin pairs were reared together. V gave up 0 bases and J gave up 9 bases, with 7 bases separating them. Germline assignment: CDR1 SGHRS and CDR2 YFSETQ. The CDR3 is 13 residues long. Using its own MiXCR run on the 5' RACE reads, TCRdb lists one record per CDR3 protein. Among about 370,000 distinct CDR3 sequences listed, roughly 30% were seen once. General observations from the study: V gene usage reportedly matched far better within twin pairs than unrelated donors.

This clonotype was recorded a few times. What it recognizes is unknown. Sequencing input: PBMCs. The TCR was taken from a woman between 18 and 50 years old in good health. V usage is TRBV5-1 and J usage is TRBJ1-6, with D uncertain. The CDR3 sequence: CASSLDDRSPLHF. DNA of the CDR3: TGCGCCAGCAGCTTGGATGATCGTTCACCCCTCCACTTT.